This TCR beta chain was recovered during a study of T cells in Graves' hyperthyroidism and ophthalmopathy. Looking at the study overall: Peripheral blood was acquired at first diagnosis, ahead of any therapy whatsoever.

Authors of the study amplified TCR beta CDR3 regions from RNA transcripts. HTBI primers were the set used in a first-round RT-PCR of the TCR CDR3. TCRdb redid the calling of the multiplex PCR reads with MiXCR, one entry per CDR3 protein. The profile shows around 280,000 distinct CDR3 sequences, about an eighth of them singletons. This clonotype has ten or more counts. V lost 5 bases to trimming and J lost 6 bases; unmatched junction nucleotides: 7. Germline CDR1 MNHEY, CDR2 SMNVEV (reference sequence). This CDR3 is built from 15 residues. Diagnosis of hyperthyroidism was new in patients aged 18 to 65, and its duration was under 2 months. The blood specimen was taken at initial hyperthyroidism diagnosis, before any ophthalmopathy symptoms.

The sequenced sample consisted of blood. The clonotype was recovered from a woman aged 25-40 years with Graves' hyperthyroidism that later progressed to Graves' ophthalmopathy. The V gene is TRBV27, the J gene TRBJ2-2, with 9 bases fitting TRBD2. This CDR3 is CASSEVAGEAGELFF. The CDR3 nucleotides read TGTGCCAGCAGTGAGGTAGCGGGAGAGGCCGGGGAGCTGTTTTTT.